This TCR beta chain is drawn from a study of T cell repertoires in cytomegalovirus infection. Overall study context: Both a matching HLA type and CMV infection were indicated by public TCR beta signatures. General observations from the study: Cumulated frequencies of public TCR beta families served to identify carriers of CMV plus the relevant HLA. HLA-C-restricted TCR beta clonotypes specific for CMV led the ex vivo response.

The CDR3 covers 15 residues. V was shortened by 3 bases and J by 5 bases, with 14 bases between the two germline ends. TCRdb recomputed calls from the reads with MiXCR, one row per CDR3 protein. The sample consists of 310,000 or so distinct CDR3 sequences, roughly 24% of them appearing once. As to this clonotype: Antigen unknown.

What was sequenced was PBMCs. The V and J genes are TRBV12-3 or TRBV12-4 and TRBJ1-5, with a possible D match to TRBD1 (6 bases). This clonotype was sampled from a human donor in good health (CMV status not recorded). Some clones in this sample may be carry-over from other donors' samples. The CDR3 loop reads CASSLGAGVDQPQHF. The CDR3 region has the DNA TGTGCCAGCAGTTTGGGGGCAGGGGTAGATCAGCCCCAGCATTTT.